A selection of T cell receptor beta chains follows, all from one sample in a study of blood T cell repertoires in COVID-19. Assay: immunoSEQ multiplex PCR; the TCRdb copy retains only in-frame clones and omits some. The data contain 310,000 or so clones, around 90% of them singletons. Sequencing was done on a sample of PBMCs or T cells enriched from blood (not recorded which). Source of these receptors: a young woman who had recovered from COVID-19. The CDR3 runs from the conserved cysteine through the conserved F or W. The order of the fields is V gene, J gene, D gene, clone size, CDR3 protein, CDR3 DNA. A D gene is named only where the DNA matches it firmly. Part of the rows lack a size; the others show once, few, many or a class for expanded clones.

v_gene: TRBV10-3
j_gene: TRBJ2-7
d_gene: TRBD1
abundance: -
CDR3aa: CAIRDREWEQYF
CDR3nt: TGTGCCATCAGGGACAGGGAATGGGAGCAGTACTTC

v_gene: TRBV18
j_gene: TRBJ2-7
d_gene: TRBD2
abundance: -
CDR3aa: CASSPPRGGEQYF
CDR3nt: TGTGCCAGCTCACCACCCCGGGGGGGCGAGCAGTACTTC

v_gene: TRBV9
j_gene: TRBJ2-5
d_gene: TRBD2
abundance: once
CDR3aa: CASSTSRGGAQYF
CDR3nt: TGTGCCAGCAGCACCTCCCGGGGGGGGGCCCAGTACTTC

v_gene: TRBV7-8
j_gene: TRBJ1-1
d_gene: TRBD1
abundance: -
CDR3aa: CASSTTGGAYTEAFF
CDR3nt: TGTGCCAGCAGCACAACAGGGGGCGCATATACTGAAGCTTTCTTT

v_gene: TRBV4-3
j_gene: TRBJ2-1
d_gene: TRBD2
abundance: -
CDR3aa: CASSQVSGSFYNEQFF
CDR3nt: TGCGCCAGCAGCCAAGTTAGCGGGTCTTTCTACAATGAGCAGTTCTTC

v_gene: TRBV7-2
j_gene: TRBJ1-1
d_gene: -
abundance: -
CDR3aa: CASSLYSLGARGTEAFF
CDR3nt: TGTGCCAGCAGCTTATATTCGCTCGGCGCCAGGGGCACTGAAGCTTTCTTT

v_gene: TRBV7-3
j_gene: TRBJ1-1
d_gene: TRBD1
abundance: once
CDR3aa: CASSLGGWGQGHTEAFF
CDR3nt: TGTGCCAGCAGCTTAGGGGGCTGGGGACAGGGCCACACTGAAGCTTTCTTT

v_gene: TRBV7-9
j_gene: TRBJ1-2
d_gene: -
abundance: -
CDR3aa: CASSFDTNYGYTF
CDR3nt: TGTGCCAGCAGCTTCGACACCAACTATGGCTACACCTTC

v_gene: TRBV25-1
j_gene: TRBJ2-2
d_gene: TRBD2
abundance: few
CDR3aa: CASRSGGYANTGELFF
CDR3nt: TGTGCCAGCAGGAGCGGGGGGTACGCGAACACCGGGGAGCTGTTTTTT

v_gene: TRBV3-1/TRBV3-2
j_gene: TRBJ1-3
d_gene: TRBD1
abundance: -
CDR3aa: CASSQYQGAFGNTIYF
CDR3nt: TGTGCCAGCAGCCAATATCAGGGGGCGTTTGGAAACACCATATATTTT

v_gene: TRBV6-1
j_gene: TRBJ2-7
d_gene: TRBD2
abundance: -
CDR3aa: CASSEGPYITPGLAGEQYF
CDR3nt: TGTGCCAGCAGTGAAGGTCCCTACATTACCCCGGGACTAGCGGGAGAGCAGTACTTC

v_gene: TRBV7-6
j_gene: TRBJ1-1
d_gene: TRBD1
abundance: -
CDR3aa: CASSYYRGTEAFF
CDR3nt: TGTGCCAGCAGCTACTACAGGGGGACTGAAGCTTTCTTT

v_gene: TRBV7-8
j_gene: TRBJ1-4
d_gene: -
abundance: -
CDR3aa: CASSLLNRVNEKLFF
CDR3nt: TGTGCCAGCAGCTTATTGAACAGGGTTAATGAAAAACTGTTTTTT

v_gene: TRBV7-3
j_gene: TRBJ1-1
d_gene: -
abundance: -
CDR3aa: CASSSDRNTEAFF
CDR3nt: TGTGCCAGCAGCTCAGACAGGAACACTGAAGCTTTCTTT

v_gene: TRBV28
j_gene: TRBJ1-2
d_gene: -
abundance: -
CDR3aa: CASSTPREFYGYTF
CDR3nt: TGTGCCAGCAGCACCCCAAGGGAGTTCTATGGCTACACCTTC

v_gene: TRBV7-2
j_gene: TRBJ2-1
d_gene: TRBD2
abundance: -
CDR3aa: CASSSSGGGYNEQFF
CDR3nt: TGTGCCAGCAGCTCTAGCGGGGGGGGATACAATGAGCAGTTCTTC

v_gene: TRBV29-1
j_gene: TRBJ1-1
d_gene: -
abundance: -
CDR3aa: CSVTPGPLNTEAFF
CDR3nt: TGCAGTGTTACCCCAGGCCCCCTGAACACTGAAGCTTTCTTT

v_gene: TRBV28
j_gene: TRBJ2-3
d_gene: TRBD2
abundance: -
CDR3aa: CASSWGGIDTQYF
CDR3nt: TGTGCCAGCAGCTGGGGGGGGATAGATACGCAGTATTTT